This is a list of T cell receptor beta chains from one sample in a study of regulatory T cells in long-lasting Graves disease. A single record per CDR3 protein comes from TCRdb applying MiXCR to the multiplex PCR reads. The data show 400,000 to 600,000 distinct CDR3 sequences, 20% to 25% seen once. This sample comprised peripheral blood mononuclear cells (PBMCs), obtained when the disease was refractory, from a patient treated with antithyroid drugs. Every receptor here comes from a female donor with Graves disease. Both conserved end residues are part of each CDR3. The D gene is left open where the match is weak. The size of a clone is reported for some rows only, either as once, few or many, or as a class for expanded clones.

>NA|few|TRBJ1-1|TRBV4-3
CASSQDPRVDTEAFF
TGCGCCAGCAGCCAAGATCCGAGGGTGGACACTGAAGCTTTCTTT
>TRBD1|many|TRBJ1-1|TRBV5-1
CASSAGTANTEAFF
TGTGCCAGCAGCGCCGGGACAGCGAACACTGAAGCTTTCTTT
>NA|few|TRBJ1-2|TRBV7-2
CASSFEPGGGFPPNYGYTF
TGTGCCAGCAGCTTCGAGCCGGGCGGAGGGTTCCCTCCTAACTATGGCTACACCTTC
>TRBD1|few|TRBJ2-7|TRBV3-1
CASSLLGMDRGREQYF
TGTGCCAGCAGCCTGCTCGGAATGGACAGGGGGCGCGAGCAGTACTTC
>NA|many|TRBJ1-2|TRBV6-1
CASRAGSGYGYTF
TGTGCCAGCAGGGCAGGGTCGGGCTATGGCTACACCTTC
>NA|few|TRBJ1-5|TRBV19
CASSVNSWAQPQHF
TGTGCCAGTAGTGTGAATAGCTGGGCTCAGCCCCAGCATTTT
>TRBD1|NA|TRBJ2-7|TRBV6-1
CASSRKGQGRTYEQYF
TGTGCCAGCAGTAGAAAGGGACAGGGAAGGACCTACGAGCAGTACTTC
>NA|NA|TRBJ1-1|TRBV6-1
CASSPVGIVYEAFF
TGTGCCAGCAGCCCCGTTGGAATCGTCTATGAAGCTTTCTTT
>NA|NA|TRBJ2-7|TRBV19
CASRDDSRASYEQYF
TGTGCCAGTAGGGACGACAGCAGAGCCTCCTACGAGCAGTACTTC
>NA|NA|TRBJ2-7|TRBV5-1
CASSSLRSGEQYF
TGCGCCAGCAGCTCCCTGAGGAGCGGGGAGCAGTACTTC
>NA|NA|TRBJ2-5|TRBV7-3
CASSLNPGAPEETQYF
TGTGCCAGCAGCTTAAATCCGGGGGCGCCTGAAGAGACCCAGTACTTC
>TRBD2|few|TRBJ2-7|TRBV12-3/TRBV12-4
CASSPTGTRLYEQYF
TGTGCCAGCAGCCCAACCGGGACTAGGCTCTACGAGCAGTACTTC
>NA|many|TRBJ1-2|TRBV28
CASSGLGYTF
TGTGCCAGCAGCGGTTTGGGCTACACCTTC
>TRBD1|NA|TRBJ2-7|TRBV19
CASSLHRDRDNEQYF
TGTGCCAGTAGTCTCCACCGGGACAGGGACAACGAGCAGTACTTC
>NA|NA|TRBJ2-7|TRBV19
CASKDSHATYEQYF
TGTGCCAGTAAAGACAGCCATGCAACCTACGAGCAGTACTTC
>NA|NA|TRBJ2-7|TRBV6-1
CASRQRQSYYEQYF
TGTGCCAGCAGACAAAGACAGTCTTACTACGAGCAGTACTTC
>TRBD2|few|TRBJ2-2|TRBV12-3/TRBV12-4
CASSLRLAGAGELFF
TGTGCCAGCAGTTTAAGACTAGCGGGAGCCGGGGAGCTGTTTTTT
>NA|NA|TRBJ2-3|TRBV12-3/TRBV12-4
CASSPAADTQYF
TGTGCCAGCAGTCCTGCGGCGGATACGCAGTATTTT
>TRBD2|few|TRBJ2-7|TRBV6-1
CASSDLLGDLLAGLWPYEQYF
TGTGCCAGCAGTGACCTCCTAGGAGATTTACTAGCGGGACTGTGGCCCTACGAGCAGTACTTC
>TRBD2|NA|TRBJ2-1|TRBV6-5
CASSYYGLAGGTYNEQFF
TGTGCCAGCAGTTACTACGGGCTAGCGGGAGGCACCTACAATGAGCAGTTCTTC
>NA|few|TRBJ2-1|TRBV24-1
CATSDQANEQFF
TGTGCCACCAGTGATCAGGCCAATGAGCAGTTCTTC
>NA|many|TRBJ2-5|TRBV6-1
CASSENSVGNQETQYF
TGTGCCAGCAGTGAGAATTCGGTGGGGAACCAAGAGACCCAGTACTTC
>NA|many|TRBJ2-5|TRBV7-9
CASSSLRQTSQETQYF
TGTGCCAGCAGCTCACTTAGACAGACATCGCAAGAGACCCAGTACTTC
>TRBD1|many|TRBJ1-2|TRBV28
CASRLGQGKAF
TGTGCCAGCAGACTGGGACAGGGAAAAGCGTTC
>NA|many|TRBJ2-7|TRBV12-3/TRBV12-4
CASSRESYEQYF
TGTGCCAGCAGTAGGGAATCCTACGAGCAGTACTTC
>TRBD2|NA|TRBJ2-7|TRBV9
CASSPAGGYEQYF
TGTGCCAGCAGCCCCGCGGGGGGCTACGAGCAGTACTTC
>NA|many|TRBJ1-2|TRBV6-1
CASRGLGYGYTF
TGTGCCAGCAGGGGCCTCGGGTATGGCTACACCTTC
>TRBD2|NA|TRBJ2-1|TRBV28
CASSPPSGGYNEQFF
TGTGCCAGCAGCCCCCCTAGCGGGGGGTACAATGAGCAGTTCTTC
>TRBD1|NA|TRBJ1-2|TRBV5-1
CASSLTGEENYGYTF
TGCGCCAGCAGCTTGACAGGGGAGGAGAACTATGGCTACACCTTC
>NA|many|TRBJ1-5|TRBV10-2
CASIGSDSNQPQHF
TGCGCCAGCATAGGATCGGATAGCAATCAGCCCCAGCATTTT
>NA|NA|TRBJ2-7|TRBV20-1
CSARDRGGTYEQYF
TGCAGTGCTAGAGACAGGGGAGGAACCTACGAGCAGTACTTC
>NA|NA|TRBJ1-3|TRBV5-6
CASSLLRVGGNTIYF
TGTGCCAGCAGCTTGCTTAGGGTAGGAGGAAACACCATATATTTT
>NA|NA|TRBJ2-5|TRBV19
CASKTVGTSKETQYF
TGTGCCAGTAAAACCGTCGGGACAAGTAAAGAGACCCAGTACTTC
>NA|many|TRBJ2-7|TRBV28
CASSGDHYEQYF
TGTGCCAGCAGTGGGGACCACTACGAGCAGTACTTC
>NA|few|TRBJ1-2|TRBV5-1
CASSPGGQGFNYGYTF
TGCGCCAGCAGCCCCGGTGGGCAGGGCTTTAACTATGGCTACACCTTC
>NA|many|TRBJ1-1|TRBV27
CASSPRAQGEDTEAFF
TGTGCCAGCAGCCCAAGGGCTCAGGGAGAAGACACTGAAGCTTTCTTT
>TRBD1|many|TRBJ1-4|TRBV15
CATSRDRGSEKLFF
TGTGCCACCAGCAGAGACAGGGGGAGTGAAAAACTGTTTTTT